A selection of T cell receptor beta chains follows, all from one sample in a study of OX40 agonist ivuxolimab in advanced cancers. TCRdb's table, derived via immunoSEQ multiplex PCR, lists solely in-frame clones and lacks some. The sample yields about 79,000 clones, around 92% seen once. The sequences come from CD4+ or CD8+ T cells sorted from blood, collected in a trial of the OX40 agonist ivuxolimab. The receptors were gathered from an adult with an advanced solid tumor such as melanoma, head and neck, liver or kidney cancer. Each CDR3 is given with its conserved first and last residue. A D gene is named only where the DNA matches it firmly. Clone size is shown for a subset of rows, as once, few, many or a class of expanded clone.

d_call	j_call	clone_size	v_call	cdr3_nt	cdr3_aa
.	TRBJ1-1	.	TRBV5-6	TGTGCCAGCACCCCGCGGGGGGGGGACTCTGAAGCTTTCTTT	CASTPRGGDSEAFF
.	TRBJ2-2	once	TRBV7-3	TGTGCCAGCAGCTTAGCGTCCACCGGGGAGCTGTTTTTT	CASSLASTGELFF
TRBD1	TRBJ1-4	.	TRBV7-6	TGTGCCAGCAGCCGGGACAGACCTAATGAAAAACTGTTTTTT	CASSRDRPNEKLFF
.	TRBJ2-1	.	TRBV7-3	TGTGCCAGCAGCTTAGTCGGCGGAGATTACAATGAGCAGTTCTTC	CASSLVGGDYNEQFF
TRBD1	TRBJ2-7	.	TRBV9	TGTGCCAGCAGCGTGACCGGGACAGGGGACGAGCAGTACTTC	CASSVTGTGDEQYF
.	TRBJ1-5	.	TRBV2	TGTGCCAGCAGTGCGACAGAACCATATAGCAATCAGCCCCAGCATTTT	CASSATEPYSNQPQHF
.	TRBJ1-5	once	TRBV28	TGTGCCAGCAGCATGGGAGAGACAGGAGATAGCAATCAGCCCCAGCATTTT	CASSMGETGDSNQPQHF
.	TRBJ2-1	.	TRBV5-8	TGTGCCAGCAGCTGGGGGCGGACTAGGAGCTCCTACAATGAGCAGTTCTTC	CASSWGRTRSSYNEQFF
TRBD1	TRBJ2-7	.	TRBV5-6	TGTGCCAGCAGCTTGGGGGGGACAGTCACCTACGAGCAGTACTTC	CASSLGGTVTYEQYF
TRBD1	TRBJ1-2	.	TRBV19	TGTGCCAGTAGTATCGGGGGACAGGGGGCGGCACTCTATGGCTACACCTTC	CASSIGGQGAALYGYTF
.	TRBJ1-1	.	TRBV6-5	TGTGCCAGCAGTTACTCGGTCAGGCGAGCGAACACTGAAGCTTTCTTT	CASSYSVRRANTEAFF
.	TRBJ2-7	.	TRBV7-2	TGTGCCAGCAGCCTAGGCGGAGGCCGCTCCTACGAGCAGTACTTC	CASSLGGGRSYEQYF
.	TRBJ2-2	.	TRBV23-1	TGCGCCAGCAGCCGTATACAGGGTCGTATCACCGGGGAGCTGTTTTTT	CASSRIQGRITGELFF
.	TRBJ2-1	.	TRBV19	TGTGCCAGTAGTACCCAGGCGGGAATTGGTGAGCAGTTCTTC	CASSTQAGIGEQFF
TRBD1	TRBJ1-6	.	TRBV7-9	TGTGCCAGCAGCGGGCAGGGGGCCATTTCACCCCTCCACTTT	CASSGQGAISPLHF
.	TRBJ1-4	.	TRBV4-3	TGCGCCAGCAGCCAACATCTAGGGGCAACTAATGAAAAACTGTTTTTT	CASSQHLGATNEKLFF
.	TRBJ2-2	.	TRBV27	TGTGCCAGCAAAAAAACGCTAGCGAACACCGGGGAGCTGTTTTTT	CASKKTLANTGELFF
TRBD2	TRBJ2-4	few	TRBV7-9	TGTGCCAGCAGCTTTGGGCTAGCGGCGGACATTCAGTACTTC	CASSFGLAADIQYF
.	TRBJ2-5	.	TRBV5-8	.	CASSLSRYFGPETQYF
.	TRBJ2-5	.	TRBV21-1	TGTGCCAGCAGCAAAAAGAAAGGATCTGACAGGCTGATTCAAGAGACCCAGTACTTC	CASSKKKGSDRLIQETQYF
.	TRBJ1-2	.	TRBV7-8	TGTGCCAGCAGCTCGGGGGGTCCGGGGACTGACTATGGCTACACCTTC	CASSSGGPGTDYGYTF
.	TRBJ2-7	.	TRBV7-2	TGTGCCAGCAGCTTAGTAGCGGTCACCTACGAGCAGTACTTC	CASSLVAVTYEQYF
.	TRBJ2-2	.	TRBV4-1	TGCGCCAGCAGCCCGCCCCCGAAAGGATTAACCGGGGAGCTGTTTTTT	CASSPPPKGLTGELFF
.	TRBJ1-1	.	TRBV21-1	TGTGCCAGCAGCAAAGCTGCGACAGGAAACACTGAAGCTTTCTTT	CASSKAATGNTEAFF
TRBD2	TRBJ2-5	.	TRBV19	TGTGCCAGTAGAATAGCGGGAGAGACCCAGTACTTC	CASRIAGETQYF
.	TRBJ1-5	.	TRBV6-1	TGTGCCAGCAGATACATAGTAGAAGGAGATCAGCCCCAGCATTTT	CASRYIVEGDQPQHF
.	TRBJ1-2	once	TRBV4-3	TGCGCCAGCAGCCAAGAATCCACCCGAGTTTTCTATGGCTACACCTTC	CASSQESTRVFYGYTF
TRBD2	TRBJ2-2	.	TRBV19	TGTGCCAGTAGTATCGGTACGGGAGGGACCGGGGAGCTGTTTTTT	CASSIGTGGTGELFF
TRBD2	TRBJ2-5	.	TRBV7-9	TGTGCCAGCAGCGGACTAGGGGAGACCCAGTACTTC	CASSGLGETQYF
TRBD1	TRBJ2-3	.	TRBV11-3	TGTGCCAGCAGCTTAGAAGGGACAGGGGCAGATACGCAGTATTTT	CASSLEGTGADTQYF
.	TRBJ2-7	once	TRBV29-1	TGCAGCGTTGGTCTTACGGGGGCGTACGAGCAGTACTTC	CSVGLTGAYEQYF
TRBD1	TRBJ2-1	.	TRBV19	TGTGCCAGTAGTACGAGGGGGACAGGGGGTGAAAAGCAGTTCTTC	CASSTRGTGGEKQFF
.	TRBJ2-6	.	TRBV6-5	TGTGCCAGCAGTTACGGAGGTTCCCGAGGGGCCAACGTCCTGACTTTC	CASSYGGSRGANVLTF
.	TRBJ2-7	.	TRBV7-2	TGTGCCAGCAGCTTAGCCGGGACTGGGGGTCTGGAGCAGTACTTC	CASSLAGTGGLEQYF
.	TRBJ1-4	.	TRBV23-1	TGCGCCAGCATTCGCCTGACACCCCCAACTAATGAAAAACTGTTTTTT	CASIRLTPPTNEKLFF
TRBD1	TRBJ1-2	.	TRBV7-9	TGTGCCAGCAGCTTAAACCAGGGGGCTTATAACTATGGCTACACCTTC	CASSLNQGAYNYGYTF